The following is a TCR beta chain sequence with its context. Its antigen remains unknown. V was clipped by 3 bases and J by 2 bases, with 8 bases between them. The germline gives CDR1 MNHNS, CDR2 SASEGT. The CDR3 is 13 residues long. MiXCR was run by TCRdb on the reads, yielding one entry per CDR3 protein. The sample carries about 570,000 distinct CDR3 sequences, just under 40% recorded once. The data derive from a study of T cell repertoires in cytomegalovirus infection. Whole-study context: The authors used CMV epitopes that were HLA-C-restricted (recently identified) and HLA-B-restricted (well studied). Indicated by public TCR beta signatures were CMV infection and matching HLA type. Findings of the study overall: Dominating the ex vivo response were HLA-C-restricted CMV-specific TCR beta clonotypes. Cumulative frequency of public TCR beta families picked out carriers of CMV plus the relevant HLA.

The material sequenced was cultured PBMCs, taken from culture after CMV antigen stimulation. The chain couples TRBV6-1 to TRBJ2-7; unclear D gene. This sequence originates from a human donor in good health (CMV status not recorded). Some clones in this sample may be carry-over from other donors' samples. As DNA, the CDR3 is TGTGCCAGCAGTGAGGGCACAACCTACGAGCAGTACTTC. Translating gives CASSEGTTYEQYF.